This TCR beta chain was recovered during a study of blood T cell repertoires in COVID-19. From germline, CDR1 is SNHLY and CDR2 FYNNEI. This CDR3 has 14 amino acids. V was shortened by 7 bases and J by 2 bases, with 12 bases between the two germline ends. Original handling: The authors estimated nucleated cell counts from reference gene primer amplification. Sequencing was performed with immunoSEQ multiplex PCR; in TCRdb, only in-frame clones are kept and a portion is missing. The V and J calls and clone size were taken over from that table, and D and trimming were inferred from the DNA. The profile shows 140,000 or so clones, around 82% of them singletons. A few counts support this clone.

V and J are TRBV2 and TRBJ1-3; no reliable D call. The origin of this receptor is a human donor in a cohort sampled during active COVID-19. The source material was peripheral blood. The CDR3 DNA is TGTGCCAGCACTGCAGCACAGACTGGAAACACCATATATTTT. Translating gives CASTAAQTGNTIYF.